This T cell receptor (beta chain) was sequenced for a study of cytomegalovirus exposure and HLA in healthy donors. In the PCR, 60 Vbeta and 13 Jbeta primers were used. Clones were sequenced by immunoSEQ multiplex PCR, and TCRdb holds only the in-frame ones, with some missing. The data show some 170,000 clones, around 85% seen once. The study's findings and limits: A missense variant in DCLRE1C was later tied to TCR beta V- and J-gene trimming. Three chains tied to CMV proved CMV antigen-specific in vitro. Earlier analysis yielded a pattern in which most TCR beta V segments were productive about 90% or about 30% of the time. Rarity characterized most TCR sequences, yet some public TCRs appeared in many donors.

CDR1 and CDR2 (germline): DFQATT, SNEGSKA (reference sequence). With 3 bases removed from V and 13 bases from J, the gap between germline ends came to 15 bases. This CDR3 comprises 11 residues. Of note for this clone: As yet, its antigen is unknown.

The sequencing input was PBMCs. The source is a man aged 40-49 years in good health and CMV-seronegative. The chain uses TRBV20-1 and TRBJ1-2, with D possibly matching TRBD1 (6 bases). The DNA for the CDR3 is TGCAGTGCTAGGGGGAGGGGGAGCCTCACCTTC. Translating it yields CSARGRGSLTF.